This entry describes one T cell receptor (beta chain). Its specificity is unknown. Cryopreserved PBMCs were the source of roughly 2 micrograms of genomic DNA, which went to TCR beta libraries. The germline CDR1 and CDR2 sequences are MNHNY and SVGAGI (reference sequence). The CDR3 has 16 residues. Trimming took 0 bases from V and 10 from J, leaving 16 bases between them. These data are taken from a study of cytotoxic CD8 clonotypes in ibrutinib-treated CLL. Study observations and caveats: Baseline clonality was higher than in age-matched healthy donors and moved in step with circulating CD8+ T-cell counts. Public clonotypes were rare and shrank or held steady on treatment.

Assay: immunoSEQ multiplex PCR; the TCRdb copy retains only in-frame clones and omits some. The sample includes about 63,000 clones, less than 75% of them seen just once. The origin of this receptor is a human donor with chronic lymphocytic leukemia. The source material was PBMCs, sampled after 12 months of ibrutinib treatment. The rearrangement uses TRBV6-6 and TRBJ2-6; D remains unclear. The CDR3 sequence is CASSYSEAPSLNVLTF. CDR3 DNA sequence: TGTGCCAGCAGTTACTCCGAGGCGCCCTCCTTAAACGTCCTGACTTTC.